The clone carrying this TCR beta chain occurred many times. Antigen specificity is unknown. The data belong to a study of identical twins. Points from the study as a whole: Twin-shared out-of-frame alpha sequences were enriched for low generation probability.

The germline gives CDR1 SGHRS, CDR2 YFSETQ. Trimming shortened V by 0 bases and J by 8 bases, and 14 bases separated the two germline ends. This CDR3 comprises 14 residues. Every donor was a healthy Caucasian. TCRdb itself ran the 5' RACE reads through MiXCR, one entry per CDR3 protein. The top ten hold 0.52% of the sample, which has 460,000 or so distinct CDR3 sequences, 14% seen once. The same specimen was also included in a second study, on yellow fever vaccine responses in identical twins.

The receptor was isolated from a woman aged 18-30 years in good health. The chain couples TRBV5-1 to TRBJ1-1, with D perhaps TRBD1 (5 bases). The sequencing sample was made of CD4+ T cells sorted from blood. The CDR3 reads CASSLDPRGTEAFF. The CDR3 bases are TGCGCCAGCAGCTTGGATCCTCGGGGGACGGAAGCTTTCTTT. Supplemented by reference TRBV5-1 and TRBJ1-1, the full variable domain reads KAGVTQTPRYLIKTRGQQVTLSCSPISGHRSVSWYQQTPGQGLQFLFEYFSETQRNKGNFPGRFSGRQFSNSRSEMNVSTLELGDSALYLCASSLDPRGTEAFFGQGTRLTVV.